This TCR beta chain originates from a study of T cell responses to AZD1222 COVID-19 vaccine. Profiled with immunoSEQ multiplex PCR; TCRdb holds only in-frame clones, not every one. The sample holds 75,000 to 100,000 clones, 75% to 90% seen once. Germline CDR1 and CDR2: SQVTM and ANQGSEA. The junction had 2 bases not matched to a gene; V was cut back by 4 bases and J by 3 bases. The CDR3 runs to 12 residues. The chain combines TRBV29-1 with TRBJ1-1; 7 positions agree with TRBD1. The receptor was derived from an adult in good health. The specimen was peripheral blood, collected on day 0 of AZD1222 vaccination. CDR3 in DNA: TGCAGCGTTGGACAGGGTGACACTGAAGCTTTCTTT. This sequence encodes CSVGQGDTEAFF.